The text below deals with one T cell receptor (beta chain). Its antigen is as yet unknown. This sample was included in a study of cytomegalovirus exposure and HLA in healthy donors. Study-level points and caveats: The productive fraction for most TCR beta V segments was about 87% or about 30% in an earlier analysis. Per published reports, the classifier diagnosed cytomegalovirus status with high specificity and sensitivity. A reported reduction in N-insertions relative to the approximately 640-donor mean was seen in an Asian-associated ancestry cluster in a later analysis.

PCR primers comprised 60 Vbeta and 13 Jbeta primers. Using immunoSEQ multiplex PCR, the repertoire was profiled, and TCRdb retains in-frame clones only, with some absent. The table records 81,000 or so clones, 70% to 85% of them present only once. V was clipped by 4 bases and J by 0 bases; unmatched bases: 1. CDR3 length: 14 residues. CDR1 is MNHEY and CDR2 is SVGAGI in the germline V gene. The receptor comes from a man aged 45 to 65 in good health and CMV-seropositive. Specimen: PBMCs. The gene calls are TRBV6-5 and TRBJ2-3, with 7 bases that match TRBD2. The CDR3 loop is CASSWGLSTDTQYF. The CDR3 bases are TGTGCCAGCAGTTGGGGACTAAGCACAGATACGCAGTATTTT.